Listed below are T cell receptor beta chains from one sample, sequenced in a study of OX40 agonist ivuxolimab in advanced cancers. Assay: immunoSEQ multiplex PCR; the TCRdb copy retains only in-frame clones and omits some. The sample lists 100,000 to 150,000 clones; just under 95% were seen once. The starting material was CD4+ or CD8+ T cells sorted from blood, obtained in a trial of the OX40 agonist ivuxolimab. These receptors came from an adult with an advanced solid tumor such as melanoma, head and neck, liver or kidney cancer. The CDR3 runs from the conserved cysteine through the conserved F or W. Each record gives: CDR3 DNA, CDR3 protein, clone size, V gene, D gene, J gene. A D gene is named only where the DNA matches it firmly. Expanded clones are given a class, and other clones once, few, many or no size at all.

cdr3_nt: TGTGCCAGCAGCCTGGACAGCACCGTAGGGATTCAGTACTTC
cdr3_aa: CASSLDSTVGIQYF
clone_size: NA
v_call: TRBV7-2
d_call: NA
j_call: TRBJ2-4

cdr3_nt: TGTGCCAGCACCCCCGGGAGGGGTCACAACGAGCAGTACTTC
cdr3_aa: CASTPGRGHNEQYF
clone_size: NA
v_call: TRBV2
d_call: TRBD2
j_call: TRBJ2-7

cdr3_nt: TGTGCCAGCAGTTTATTTCGGGGGCGGGACACTGAAGCTTTCTTT
cdr3_aa: CASSLFRGRDTEAFF
clone_size: NA
v_call: TRBV27
d_call: NA
j_call: TRBJ1-1

cdr3_nt: TGTGCCAGCAGTTTGGTTGTTCCAGGGATCGAGCAGTACTTC
cdr3_aa: CASSLVVPGIEQYF
clone_size: NA
v_call: TRBV28
d_call: NA
j_call: TRBJ2-7

cdr3_nt: TGTGCCAGCAGTGAGACAGACACAGATACGCAGTATTTT
cdr3_aa: CASSETDTDTQYF
clone_size: NA
v_call: TRBV6-1
d_call: NA
j_call: TRBJ2-3

cdr3_nt: TGTGCCAGCAGTCCTCCCCTTGGCAGAGTTAGCACAGATACGCAGTATTTT
cdr3_aa: CASSPPLGRVSTDTQYF
clone_size: NA
v_call: TRBV27
d_call: NA
j_call: TRBJ2-3

cdr3_nt: TGTGCCAGCAGCCCTACTGCAGTACCCTACGAGCAGTACTTC
cdr3_aa: CASSPTAVPYEQYF
clone_size: once
v_call: TRBV11-3
d_call: NA
j_call: TRBJ2-7

cdr3_nt: TGTGCCAGCAGTGCCACGACAGGGGGCAACACTGAAGCTTTCTTT
cdr3_aa: CASSATTGGNTEAFF
clone_size: NA
v_call: TRBV6-5
d_call: TRBD1
j_call: TRBJ1-1

cdr3_nt: TGTGCCAGCAGTTTACTCGAGACTGAAGCTTTCTTT
cdr3_aa: CASSLLETEAFF
clone_size: NA
v_call: TRBV28
d_call: NA
j_call: TRBJ1-1

cdr3_nt: TGTGCCAGCAGCTTAAGACAGGGCCAAGAGACCCAGTACTTC
cdr3_aa: CASSLRQGQETQYF
clone_size: NA
v_call: TRBV27
d_call: TRBD1
j_call: TRBJ2-5

cdr3_nt: TGTGCCAGCAGCCCGACTAGCGGAGGACACAATGAGCAGTTCTTC
cdr3_aa: CASSPTSGGHNEQFF
clone_size: few
v_call: TRBV2
d_call: TRBD2
j_call: TRBJ2-1

cdr3_nt: TGTGCCAGCAGTACCTGGGACACCACTGAGCAGTTCTTC
cdr3_aa: CASSTWDTTEQFF
clone_size: NA
v_call: TRBV27
d_call: NA
j_call: TRBJ2-1

cdr3_nt: TGTGCAAGTAGTTGGCAGGGTGGCTCCTACAATGAGCAGTTCTTC
cdr3_aa: CASSWQGGSYNEQFF
clone_size: NA
v_call: TRBV19
d_call: NA
j_call: TRBJ2-1

cdr3_nt: TGTGCCAGCACCTCGGGGGGGGCTACAGAGTTTGGCATTCAGTACTTC
cdr3_aa: CASTSGGATEFGIQYF
clone_size: NA
v_call: TRBV6-6
d_call: TRBD2
j_call: TRBJ2-4

cdr3_nt: TGTGCCAGCAGCTATTCAGGGACTGAAGCTTTCTTT
cdr3_aa: CASSYSGTEAFF
clone_size: NA
v_call: TRBV11-3
d_call: NA
j_call: TRBJ1-1

cdr3_nt: TGTGCCAGCAGCGTTCTCGGACTAGCGGGAGGGTCAGATACGCAGTATTTT
cdr3_aa: CASSVLGLAGGSDTQYF
clone_size: NA
v_call: TRBV9
d_call: TRBD2
j_call: TRBJ2-3

cdr3_nt: TGTGCCAGCAGCTCACTAGCGGGAGGCCCAAACCAGTACAATGAGCAGTTCTTC
cdr3_aa: CASSSLAGGPNQYNEQFF
clone_size: NA
v_call: TRBV7-9
d_call: TRBD2
j_call: TRBJ2-1

cdr3_nt: TGTGCCAGCAGCCAACTAGCGAGCTGGGAGACCCAGTACTTC
cdr3_aa: CASSQLASWETQYF
clone_size: few
v_call: TRBV27
d_call: TRBD2
j_call: TRBJ2-5

cdr3_nt: TGTGCCAGTAGTGAGGCTTCAGCCGCGAACACTGAAGCTTTCTTT
cdr3_aa: CASSEASAANTEAFF
clone_size: NA
v_call: TRBV19
d_call: NA
j_call: TRBJ1-1

cdr3_nt: TGTGCCAGCAGTTCCCTTAGCGGGGTTCAGGGTGAGCAGTTCTTC
cdr3_aa: CASSSLSGVQGEQFF
clone_size: NA
v_call: TRBV6-5
d_call: TRBD2
j_call: TRBJ2-1

cdr3_nt: TGTGCCAGCAGCGTCCAGAACACTGAAGCTTTCTTT
cdr3_aa: CASSVQNTEAFF
clone_size: NA
v_call: TRBV7-3
d_call: NA
j_call: TRBJ1-1

cdr3_nt: TGTGCCATCAGTGAGTCGAGGGAGACCCAGTACTTC
cdr3_aa: CAISESRETQYF
clone_size: NA
v_call: TRBV10-3
d_call: NA
j_call: TRBJ2-5

cdr3_nt: TGTGCCATCAGTGGAAGGGCGGGGGAAGCCGCTGGAAACACCATATATTTT
cdr3_aa: CAISGRAGEAAGNTIYF
clone_size: NA
v_call: TRBV10-3
d_call: NA
j_call: TRBJ1-3

cdr3_nt: TGTGCCAGCACCCCGGGACTAGCGGGATTGGGCAAAAACATTCAGTACTTC
cdr3_aa: CASTPGLAGLGKNIQYF
clone_size: NA
v_call: TRBV11-2
d_call: TRBD2
j_call: TRBJ2-4

cdr3_nt: TGTGCCAGCGGGGGGGATATCGATTCACCCCTCCACTTT
cdr3_aa: CASGGDIDSPLHF
clone_size: NA
v_call: TRBV9
d_call: NA
j_call: TRBJ1-6

cdr3_nt: TGCGCCAGCAGCTTCTCTGCTCGAGGGGACACCGGGGAGCTGTTTTTT
cdr3_aa: CASSFSARGDTGELFF
clone_size: NA
v_call: TRBV5-1
d_call: NA
j_call: TRBJ2-2

cdr3_nt: TGTGCCAGTAAATCGGGACAGTTGAACACTGAAGCTTTCTTT
cdr3_aa: CASKSGQLNTEAFF
clone_size: once
v_call: TRBV19
d_call: TRBD1
j_call: TRBJ1-1

cdr3_nt: TGTGCCAGCAGCCCTACTAGCGGGAGTATCTACGAGCAGTACTTC
cdr3_aa: CASSPTSGSIYEQYF
clone_size: NA
v_call: TRBV9
d_call: TRBD2
j_call: TRBJ2-7

cdr3_nt: TGTGCCAGCAGTCCGGGGACTACCTATGGCTACACCTTC
cdr3_aa: CASSPGTTYGYTF
clone_size: once
v_call: TRBV28
d_call: NA
j_call: TRBJ1-2

cdr3_nt: TGTGCCAGCAGCGACGGACAGGGGGCAATTGGCTACACCTTC
cdr3_aa: CASSDGQGAIGYTF
clone_size: NA
v_call: TRBV6-6
d_call: TRBD1
j_call: TRBJ1-2

cdr3_nt: TGTGCCAGCAGCTCAGGGACAGCCATAAACTATGGCTACACCTTC
cdr3_aa: CASSSGTAINYGYTF
clone_size: NA
v_call: TRBV5-5
d_call: TRBD1
j_call: TRBJ1-2

cdr3_nt: TGTGCCACCAGCAGAGATGTTGGAGGGGTTTCTGGAAACACCATATATTTT
cdr3_aa: CATSRDVGGVSGNTIYF
clone_size: NA
v_call: TRBV15
d_call: NA
j_call: TRBJ1-3

cdr3_nt: TGTGCCAACAGCTCGGACAATGTGAACACTGAAGCTTTCTTT
cdr3_aa: CANSSDNVNTEAFF
clone_size: NA
v_call: TRBV5-6
d_call: NA
j_call: TRBJ1-1

cdr3_nt: TGTGCCAGCACGGCCGACAGCCCTAGGGATACGCAGTATTTT
cdr3_aa: CASTADSPRDTQYF
clone_size: NA
v_call: TRBV28
d_call: NA
j_call: TRBJ2-3

cdr3_nt: TGTGCCAGCTCCTTGGCAGGGCCCGACTACGAGCAGTACTTC
cdr3_aa: CASSLAGPDYEQYF
clone_size: NA
v_call: TRBV27
d_call: NA
j_call: TRBJ2-7

cdr3_nt: TGTGCCTGGAGTGTCCCTTCGACTAGCGGGGGGAAGTTCTTC
cdr3_aa: CAWSVPSTSGGKFF
clone_size: once
v_call: TRBV30
d_call: TRBD2
j_call: TRBJ2-1